This T cell receptor beta chain is drawn from a study of a mutant IDH1 vaccine in newly diagnosed glioma. The study, taken as a whole, reports: Patients showed vaccine-induced immune responses at a rate of 90% to 95%.

Germline V lookup: CDR1 MNHNS, CDR2 SASEGT. This CDR3 region has 14 residues. V lost 7 bases and J lost 2; bases outside the gene matches: 7. About this clone itself: As yet, its antigen is unknown.

Documented time point: baseline, week 1 (first vaccination visit). The treatment is: pre-vaccination baseline after standard-of-care therapy. The table came from immunoSEQ multiplex PCR; TCRdb's copy has only in-frame clones and leaves some out. Of about 66,000 clones in the sample, about 86% were seen once. The sequencing used PBMCs, collected from a glioma patient treated with radiotherapy, temozolomide or both. The chain recombines TRBV6-1 with TRBJ1-2, with 7 bases lining up with TRBD1. The origin of this receptor is a man aged 25 to 40 with glioma. Written as DNA, the CDR3 is TGTGCCAGCACCCAGGGGGGGCGCAACTATGGCTACACCTTC. Encoded protein: CASTQGGRNYGYTF.